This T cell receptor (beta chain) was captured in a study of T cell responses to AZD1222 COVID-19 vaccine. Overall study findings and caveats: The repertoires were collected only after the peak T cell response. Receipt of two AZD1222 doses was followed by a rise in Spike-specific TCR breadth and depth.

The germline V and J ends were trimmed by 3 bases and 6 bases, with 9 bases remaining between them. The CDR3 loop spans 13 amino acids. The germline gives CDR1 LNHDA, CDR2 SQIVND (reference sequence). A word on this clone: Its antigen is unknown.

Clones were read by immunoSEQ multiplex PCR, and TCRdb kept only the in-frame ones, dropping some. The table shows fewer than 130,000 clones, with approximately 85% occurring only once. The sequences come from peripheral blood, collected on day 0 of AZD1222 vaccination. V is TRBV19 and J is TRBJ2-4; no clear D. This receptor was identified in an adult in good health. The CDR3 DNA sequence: TGTGCCAGTAGTATTTCAGGCCTAAACATTCAGTACTTC. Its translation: CASSISGLNIQYF. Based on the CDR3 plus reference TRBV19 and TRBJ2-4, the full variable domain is DGGITQSPKYLFRKEGQNVTLSCEQNLNHDAMYWYRQDPGQGLRLIYYSQIVNDFQKGDIAEGYSVSREKKESFPLTVTSAQKNPTAFYLCASSISGLNIQYFGAGTRLSVL.